A single sample gave rise to the 2 T cell receptor beta chains below, sequenced in a study of identifying expanded T cells in peripheral blood. Data came from immunoSEQ multiplex PCR; TCRdb stores just in-frame clones and leaves some out. The table has under 120,000 clones, around nine tenths seen once. Sequencing was carried out using blood. The receptors derive from a person between 18 and 75 years old in good health.

The genes are TRBV6-5 and TRBJ1-3; D ambiguous. The V and J ends lost 8 bases and 0 bases respectively, with 8 bases between them. The length of the CDR3 is 13 residues. CDR1 and CDR2 (germline): MNHEY, SVGAGI. CDR3 amino acids: CASGRTSGNTIYF. As DNA, the CDR3 is TGTGCCAGCGGACGGACCTCTGGAAACACCATATATTTT.

This clone occurred once. The chain employs TRBV18 and TRBJ1-2; maybe TRBD1 (5 bases). The germline gives CDR1 KGHSH, CDR2 LQKENI. V was trimmed by 0 bases and J by 8 bases, leaving 13 bases between them. CDR3 size: 14 residues. CDR3 nucleotides: TGTGCCAGCTCACCACCGAGCGGCGGGGGAGGCTACACCTTC. Protein product: CASSPPSGGGGYTF.